This T cell receptor beta chain was captured in a study of cytomegalovirus exposure and HLA in healthy donors. At the level of the study: The 130 or so validation repertoires, a later analysis reported, used the same platform as the roughly 700 repertoires from the first cohort. General observations from the study: According to a subsequent analysis, TCR clusters from the first cohort were inclined to appear together in the roughly 130 validation repertoires. With high specificity and sensitivity, the classifier reportedly diagnosed cytomegalovirus status. A few chains linked to CMV were shown in vitro to be specific for CMV antigens.

This table comes from immunoSEQ multiplex PCR, and its TCRdb copy is limited to in-frame clones, with some not included. This sample has 90,000 to 140,000 clones, with 70% to 90% found just once. As regards this clone: What it recognizes is unknown.

V dropped 0 bases and J dropped 7; count of bases not matched to a gene: 6. Looked up from germline, CDR1 is SGHNT and CDR2 is YENEEA. The CDR3 sequence is 16 residues long. J is TRBJ2-1 and V is TRBV11-3, with TRBD2 matching 10 bases. What was sequenced was PBMCs. This sequence originates from a woman younger than 30 in good health and CMV-seropositive. The CDR3 region is CASSLEVASGGNEQFF. The CDR3 DNA follows: TGTGCCAGCAGCTTAGAGGTGGCTAGCGGGGGAAATGAGCAGTTCTTC.